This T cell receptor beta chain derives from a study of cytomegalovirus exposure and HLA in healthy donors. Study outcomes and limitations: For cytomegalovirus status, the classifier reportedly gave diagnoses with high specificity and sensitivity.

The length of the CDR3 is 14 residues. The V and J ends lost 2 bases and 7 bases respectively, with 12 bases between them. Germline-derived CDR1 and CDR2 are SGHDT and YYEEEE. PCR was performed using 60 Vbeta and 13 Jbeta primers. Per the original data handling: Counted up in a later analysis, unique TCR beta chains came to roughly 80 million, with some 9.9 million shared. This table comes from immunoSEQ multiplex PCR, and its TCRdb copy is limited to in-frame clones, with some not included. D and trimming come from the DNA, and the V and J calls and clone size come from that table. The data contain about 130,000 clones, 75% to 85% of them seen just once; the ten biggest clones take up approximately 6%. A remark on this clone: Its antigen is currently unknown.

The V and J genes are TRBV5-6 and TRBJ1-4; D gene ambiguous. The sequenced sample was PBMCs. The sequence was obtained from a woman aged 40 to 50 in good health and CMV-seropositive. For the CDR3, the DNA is TGTGCCAGCAGCTTCGGGAATTCGGGTGAAAAACTGTTTTTT. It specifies CASSFGNSGEKLFF.